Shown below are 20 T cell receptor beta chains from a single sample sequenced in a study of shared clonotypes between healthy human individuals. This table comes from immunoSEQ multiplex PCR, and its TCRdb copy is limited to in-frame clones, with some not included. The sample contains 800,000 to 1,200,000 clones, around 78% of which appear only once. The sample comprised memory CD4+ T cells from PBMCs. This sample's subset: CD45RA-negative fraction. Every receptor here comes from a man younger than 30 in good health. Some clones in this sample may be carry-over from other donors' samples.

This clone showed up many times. The CDR3 nucleotides are TGTGCCAGCAGTGAGGGGGGGGGAAGGGACTATGGCTACACCTTC. This sequence encodes CASSEGGGRDYGYTF. The chain uses TRBV25-1 and TRBJ1-2, with D perhaps TRBD1 (5 bases). The germline gives CDR1 MGHDK, CDR2 SYGVNS. The ends were cut back, 3 bases at V and 3 bases at J, with 14 bases in the middle. The length of the CDR3 is 15 residues.

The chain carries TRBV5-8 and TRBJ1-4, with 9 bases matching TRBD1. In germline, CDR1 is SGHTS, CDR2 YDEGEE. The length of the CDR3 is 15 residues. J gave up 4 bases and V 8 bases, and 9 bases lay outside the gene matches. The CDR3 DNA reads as TGTGCCAGTTCTCACCCGGGACAGGGTAATGAAAAACTGTTTTTT. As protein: CASSHPGQGNEKLFF.

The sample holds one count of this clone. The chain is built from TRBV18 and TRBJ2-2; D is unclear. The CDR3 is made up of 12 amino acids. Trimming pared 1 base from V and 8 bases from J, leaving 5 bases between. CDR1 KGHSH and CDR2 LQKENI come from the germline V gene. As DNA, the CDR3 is TGTGCCAGCTCACCACAGGATGGGGAGCTGTTTTTT. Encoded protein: CASSPQDGELFF.

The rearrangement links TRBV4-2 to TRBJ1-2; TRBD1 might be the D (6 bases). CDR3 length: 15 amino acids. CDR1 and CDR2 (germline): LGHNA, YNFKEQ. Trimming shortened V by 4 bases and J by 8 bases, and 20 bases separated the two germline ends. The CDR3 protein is CASSLGLGGREGYTF. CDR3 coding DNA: TGTGCCAGCAGCCTGGGATTAGGGGGTCGTGAGGGCTACACCTTC.

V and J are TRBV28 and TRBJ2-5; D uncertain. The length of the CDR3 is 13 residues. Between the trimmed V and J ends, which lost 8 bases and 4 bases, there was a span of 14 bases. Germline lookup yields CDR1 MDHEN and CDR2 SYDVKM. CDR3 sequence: CASRRPPTETQYF. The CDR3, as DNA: TGTGCCAGCCGCCGGCCCCCCACAGAGACCCAGTACTTC.

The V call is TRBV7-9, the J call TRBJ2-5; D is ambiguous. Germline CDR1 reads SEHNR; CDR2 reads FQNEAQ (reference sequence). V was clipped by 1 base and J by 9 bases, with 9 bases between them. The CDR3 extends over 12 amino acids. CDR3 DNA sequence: TGTGCCAGCAGCTTAGTGATCGACCCCCAGTACTTC. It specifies CASSLVIDPQYF.

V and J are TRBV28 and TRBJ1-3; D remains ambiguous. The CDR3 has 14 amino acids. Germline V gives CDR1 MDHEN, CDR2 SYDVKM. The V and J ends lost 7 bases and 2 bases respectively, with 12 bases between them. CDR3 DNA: TGTGCCAGCACTCTTCGCGGGGCTGGAAACACCATATATTTT. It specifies CASTLRGAGNTIYF.

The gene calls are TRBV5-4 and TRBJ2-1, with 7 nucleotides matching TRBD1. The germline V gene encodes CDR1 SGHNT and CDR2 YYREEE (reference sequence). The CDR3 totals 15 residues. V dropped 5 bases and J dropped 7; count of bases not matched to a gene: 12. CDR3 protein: CASSGTGAVINEQFF. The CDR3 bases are TGTGCCAGCAGTGGAACAGGGGCGGTAATTAATGAGCAGTTCTTC. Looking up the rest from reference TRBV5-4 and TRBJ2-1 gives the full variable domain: ETGVTQSPTHLIKTRGQQVTLRCSSQSGHNTVSWYQQALGQGPQFIFQYYREEENGRGNFPPRFSGLQFPNYSSELNVNALELDDSALYLCASSGTGAVINEQFFGPGTRLTVL.

The CDR3 nucleotides are TGTGCCAGCAGTTTTCTGGCGAACACTGAAGCTTTCTTT. This encodes CASSFLANTEAFF. The genes are TRBV27 and TRBJ1-1; D not certain. This CDR3 is built from 13 residues. Trimming shortened V by 3 bases and J by 1 base, and 6 bases separated the two germline ends. Germline V lookup: CDR1 MNHEY, CDR2 SMNVEV (reference sequence).

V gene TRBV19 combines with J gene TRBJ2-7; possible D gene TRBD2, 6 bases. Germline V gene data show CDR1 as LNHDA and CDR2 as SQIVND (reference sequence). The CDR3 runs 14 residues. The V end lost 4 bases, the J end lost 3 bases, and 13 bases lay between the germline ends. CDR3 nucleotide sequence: TGTGCCAGTAGTACCGTCGCCGGGAGCTACGAGCAGTACTTC. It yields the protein CASSTVAGSYEQYF. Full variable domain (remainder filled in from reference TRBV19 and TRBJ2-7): DGGITQSPKYLFRKEGQNVTLSCEQNLNHDAMYWYRQDPGQGLRLIYYSQIVNDFQKGDIAEGYSVSREKKESFPLTVTSAQKNPTAFYLCASSTVAGSYEQYFGPGTRLTVT.

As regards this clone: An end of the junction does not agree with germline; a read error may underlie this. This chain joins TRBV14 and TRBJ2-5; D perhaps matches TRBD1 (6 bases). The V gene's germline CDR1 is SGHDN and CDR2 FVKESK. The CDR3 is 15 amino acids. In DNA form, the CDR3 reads TGTGCCAGCAGCCTTCCTCAGGGGCCGCCCGAGAACCAGTACTTC. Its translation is CASSLPQGPPENQYF.

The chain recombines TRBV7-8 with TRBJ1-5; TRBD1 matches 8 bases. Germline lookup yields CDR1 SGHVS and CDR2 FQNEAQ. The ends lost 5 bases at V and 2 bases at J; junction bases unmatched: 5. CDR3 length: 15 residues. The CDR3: CASSLPGQGNQPQHF. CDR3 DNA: TGTGCCAGCAGCCTACCGGGACAGGGCAATCAGCCCCAGCATTTT.

The CDR3 DNA follows: TGTGCCAGCAGCCTACAGGGGGCGACTGGGGCCAACGTCCTGACTTTC. Its translation is CASSLQGATGANVLTF. The rearrangement joins TRBV7-9 to TRBJ2-6, with 9 bases that match TRBD1. Looked up from germline, CDR1 is SEHNR and CDR2 is FQNEAQ (reference sequence). Trimming cost V 5 bases and J 2 bases; bases outside gene matches: 4. The CDR3 consists of 16 residues.

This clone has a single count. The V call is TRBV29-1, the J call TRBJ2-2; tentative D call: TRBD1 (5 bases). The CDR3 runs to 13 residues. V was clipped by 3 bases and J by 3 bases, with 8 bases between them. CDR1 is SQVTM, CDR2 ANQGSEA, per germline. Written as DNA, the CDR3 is TGCAGCGTTGACTGGACACACACCGGGGAGCTGTTTTTT. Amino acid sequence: CSVDWTHTGELFF.

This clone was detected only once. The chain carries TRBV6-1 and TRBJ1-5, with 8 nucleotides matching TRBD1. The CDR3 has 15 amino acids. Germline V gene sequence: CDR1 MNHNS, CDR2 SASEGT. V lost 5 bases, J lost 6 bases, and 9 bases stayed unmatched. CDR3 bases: TGTGCCAGCAGTCCCGTGGCAGGGGGCCCTCAGCCCCAGCATTTT. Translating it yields CASSPVAGGPQPQHF.

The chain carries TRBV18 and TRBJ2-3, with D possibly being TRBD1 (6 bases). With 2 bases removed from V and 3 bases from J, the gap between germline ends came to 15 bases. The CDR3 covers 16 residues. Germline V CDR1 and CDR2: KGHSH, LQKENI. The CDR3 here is CASSPSWTVGTDTQYF. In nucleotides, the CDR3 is TGTGCCAGCTCACCAAGTTGGACAGTCGGGACAGATACGCAGTATTTT. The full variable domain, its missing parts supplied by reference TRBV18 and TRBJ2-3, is NAGVMQNPRHLVRRRGQEARLRCSPMKGHSHVYWYRQLPEEGLKFMVYLQKENIIDESGMPKERFSAEFPKEGPSILRIQQVVRGDSAAYFCASSPSWTVGTDTQYFGPGTRLTVL.

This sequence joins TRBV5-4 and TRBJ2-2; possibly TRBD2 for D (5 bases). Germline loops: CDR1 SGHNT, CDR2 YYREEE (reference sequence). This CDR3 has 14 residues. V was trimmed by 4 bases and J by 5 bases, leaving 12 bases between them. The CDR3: CASSRTAGTGELFF. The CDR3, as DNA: TGTGCCAGCAGCCGCACGGCGGGTACCGGGGAGCTGTTTTTT.

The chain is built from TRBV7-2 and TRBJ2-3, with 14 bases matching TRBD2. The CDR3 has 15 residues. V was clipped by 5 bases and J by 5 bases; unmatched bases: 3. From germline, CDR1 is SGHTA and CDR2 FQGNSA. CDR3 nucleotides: TGTGCCAGCAGCGGCGGACTAGCGGGAGGAGATACGCAGTATTTT. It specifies CASSGGLAGGDTQYF.

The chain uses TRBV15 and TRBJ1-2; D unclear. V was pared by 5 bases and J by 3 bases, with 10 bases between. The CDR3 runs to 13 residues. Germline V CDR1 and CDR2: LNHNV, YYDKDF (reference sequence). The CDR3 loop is CATSPRVHYGYTF. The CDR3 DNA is TGTGCCACCAGCCCCCGTGTTCACTATGGCTACACCTTC.

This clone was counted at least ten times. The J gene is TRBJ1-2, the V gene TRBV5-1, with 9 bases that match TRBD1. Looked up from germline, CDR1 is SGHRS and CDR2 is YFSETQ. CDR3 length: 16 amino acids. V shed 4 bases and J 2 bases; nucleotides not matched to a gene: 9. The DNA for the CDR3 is TGCGCCAGCAGCCCGGGGGCGGGACAGGGCAACTATGGCTACACCTTC. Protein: CASSPGAGQGNYGYTF.